These T cell receptor beta chains were read from a single sample in a study of cytomegalovirus exposure and HLA in healthy donors. The repertoire was sequenced with immunoSEQ multiplex PCR; TCRdb's copy has only in-frame clones and lacks some. The table lists approximately 200,000 clones, 75% to 85% of them singletons, with 13% in the top ten. Sequenced material: PBMCs. These receptor sequences come from a woman aged 25-40 years in good health and CMV-seropositive. Both conserved end residues are part of each CDR3. A D gene is named only where the DNA matches it firmly. Clone size is stated in some rows and not others, as once, few, many or a class when expanded.

v_gene	j_gene	d_gene	abundance	CDR3aa	CDR3nt
TRBV27	TRBJ1-5	NA	once	CAAGLRRGNQPQHF	TGTGCCGCAGGGCTCCGACGGGGCAATCAGCCCCAGCATTTT
TRBV5-8	TRBJ1-1	NA	NA	CASSLAPESTEAFF	TGTGCCAGCAGCTTGGCTCCGGAGAGCACTGAAGCTTTCTTT
TRBV18	TRBJ2-2	TRBD2	NA	CASSPWTSGSTGELFF	TGTGCCAGCTCACCTTGGACTAGCGGGTCCACCGGGGAGCTGTTTTTT
TRBV2	TRBJ2-3	NA	NA	CASADSTDTQYF	TGTGCCAGCGCGGATTCCACAGATACGCAGTATTTT
TRBV18	TRBJ2-1	NA	NA	CASSQTTGAGYNEQFF	TGTGCCAGCTCACAAACAACGGGAGCGGGTTACAATGAGCAGTTCTTC
TRBV7-2	TRBJ2-7	NA	NA	CASRNRGSGEQYF	TGTGCCAGCAGAAACCGAGGATCGGGGGAGCAGTACTTC
TRBV25-1	TRBJ2-7	NA	NA	CASSERGRVHEQYF	TGTGCCAGCAGTGAAAGGGGCAGGGTCCACGAGCAGTACTTC
TRBV5-8	TRBJ2-7	NA	NA	CASSLEFGDYEQYF	TGTGCCAGCAGCTTAGAATTCGGAGATTACGAGCAGTACTTC
TRBV9	TRBJ1-5	NA	NA	CASSVEQGTSNQPQHF	TGTGCCAGCAGCGTTGAACAGGGAACGAGCAATCAGCCCCAGCATTTT
TRBV29-1	TRBJ2-5	NA	NA	CSVSRDFEETQYF	TGCAGCGTAAGCAGGGATTTCGAGGAGACCCAGTACTTC
TRBV27	TRBJ2-1	NA	NA	CASKREVGYNEQFF	TGTGCCAGCAAAAGGGAGGTTGGGTACAATGAGCAGTTCTTC
TRBV10-3	TRBJ1-1	NA	NA	CAISDVVNTEAFF	TGTGCCATCAGTGATGTCGTGAACACTGAAGCTTTCTTT
TRBV6-5	TRBJ2-5	TRBD1	NA	CASSRQGMGETQYF	TGTGCCAGCAGCAGACAGGGAATGGGAGAGACCCAGTACTTC
TRBV14	TRBJ2-7	NA	NA	CASSQSGWGYEQYF	TGTGCCAGCAGCCAAAGCGGTTGGGGCTACGAGCAGTACTTC
TRBV28	TRBJ2-2	NA	few	CASSFHARELFF	TGTGCCAGCAGTTTTCATGCGCGGGAGCTGTTTTTT
TRBV15	TRBJ1-1	NA	NA	CATARNPGNTEAFF	TGTGCCACCGCACGCAATCCAGGGAACACTGAAGCTTTCTTT
TRBV6-5	TRBJ2-7	TRBD1	few	CASSIGQGAYEQYF	TGTGCCAGCAGCATCGGACAGGGTGCCTACGAGCAGTACTTC
TRBV29-1	TRBJ1-2	TRBD1	NA	CSVLGQGYGYTF	TGCAGCGTTCTGGGACAGGGTTATGGCTACACCTTC
TRBV6-4	TRBJ2-1	TRBD1	once	CASSEQDRGLGNEQFF	TGTGCCAGCAGTGAACAAGACAGGGGGCTTGGCAATGAGCAGTTCTTC
TRBV5-1	TRBJ2-3	TRBD1	NA	CASSLLGPGQGTDTQYF	TGCGCCAGCAGCTTATTAGGGCCGGGACAGGGTACAGATACGCAGTATTTT
TRBV11-2	TRBJ2-7	NA	NA	CASSPLWGPYEQYF	TGTGCCAGCAGCCCCCTCTGGGGCCCCTACGAGCAGTACTTC
TRBV5-1	TRBJ2-3	NA	NA	CASSRQASTDTQYF	TGCGCCAGCAGTCGACAGGCTAGCACAGATACGCAGTATTTT
TRBV2	TRBJ1-1	NA	NA	CASWRRGGYTEAFF	TGTGCCAGCTGGAGGCGGGGGGGGTACACTGAAGCTTTCTTT
TRBV28	TRBJ1-5	NA	NA	CASSFIPSQPQHF	TGTGCCAGCAGTTTTATCCCCAGTCAGCCCCAGCATTTT
TRBV5-1	TRBJ2-1	TRBD2	NA	CASSLVLAGPEQFF	TGCGCCAGCAGCTTGGTCCTAGCGGGACCTGAGCAGTTCTTC
TRBV19	TRBJ1-1	NA	NA	CASSARGGSAEAFF	TGTGCCAGTAGTGCACGGGGGGGCAGCGCTGAAGCTTTCTTT
TRBV19	TRBJ2-1	NA	NA	CASSMQGRNEQFF	TGTGCCAGTAGTATGCAGGGCCGTAATGAGCAGTTCTTC
TRBV5-4	TRBJ2-7	TRBD1	NA	CASSHPGDRDYEQYF	TGTGCCAGCAGCCACCCCGGGGACAGGGACTACGAGCAGTACTTC
TRBV27	TRBJ1-2	NA	NA	CASSAGGPTGSYGYTF	TGTGCCAGCAGTGCCGGTGGGCCCACAGGGTCCTATGGCTACACCTTC